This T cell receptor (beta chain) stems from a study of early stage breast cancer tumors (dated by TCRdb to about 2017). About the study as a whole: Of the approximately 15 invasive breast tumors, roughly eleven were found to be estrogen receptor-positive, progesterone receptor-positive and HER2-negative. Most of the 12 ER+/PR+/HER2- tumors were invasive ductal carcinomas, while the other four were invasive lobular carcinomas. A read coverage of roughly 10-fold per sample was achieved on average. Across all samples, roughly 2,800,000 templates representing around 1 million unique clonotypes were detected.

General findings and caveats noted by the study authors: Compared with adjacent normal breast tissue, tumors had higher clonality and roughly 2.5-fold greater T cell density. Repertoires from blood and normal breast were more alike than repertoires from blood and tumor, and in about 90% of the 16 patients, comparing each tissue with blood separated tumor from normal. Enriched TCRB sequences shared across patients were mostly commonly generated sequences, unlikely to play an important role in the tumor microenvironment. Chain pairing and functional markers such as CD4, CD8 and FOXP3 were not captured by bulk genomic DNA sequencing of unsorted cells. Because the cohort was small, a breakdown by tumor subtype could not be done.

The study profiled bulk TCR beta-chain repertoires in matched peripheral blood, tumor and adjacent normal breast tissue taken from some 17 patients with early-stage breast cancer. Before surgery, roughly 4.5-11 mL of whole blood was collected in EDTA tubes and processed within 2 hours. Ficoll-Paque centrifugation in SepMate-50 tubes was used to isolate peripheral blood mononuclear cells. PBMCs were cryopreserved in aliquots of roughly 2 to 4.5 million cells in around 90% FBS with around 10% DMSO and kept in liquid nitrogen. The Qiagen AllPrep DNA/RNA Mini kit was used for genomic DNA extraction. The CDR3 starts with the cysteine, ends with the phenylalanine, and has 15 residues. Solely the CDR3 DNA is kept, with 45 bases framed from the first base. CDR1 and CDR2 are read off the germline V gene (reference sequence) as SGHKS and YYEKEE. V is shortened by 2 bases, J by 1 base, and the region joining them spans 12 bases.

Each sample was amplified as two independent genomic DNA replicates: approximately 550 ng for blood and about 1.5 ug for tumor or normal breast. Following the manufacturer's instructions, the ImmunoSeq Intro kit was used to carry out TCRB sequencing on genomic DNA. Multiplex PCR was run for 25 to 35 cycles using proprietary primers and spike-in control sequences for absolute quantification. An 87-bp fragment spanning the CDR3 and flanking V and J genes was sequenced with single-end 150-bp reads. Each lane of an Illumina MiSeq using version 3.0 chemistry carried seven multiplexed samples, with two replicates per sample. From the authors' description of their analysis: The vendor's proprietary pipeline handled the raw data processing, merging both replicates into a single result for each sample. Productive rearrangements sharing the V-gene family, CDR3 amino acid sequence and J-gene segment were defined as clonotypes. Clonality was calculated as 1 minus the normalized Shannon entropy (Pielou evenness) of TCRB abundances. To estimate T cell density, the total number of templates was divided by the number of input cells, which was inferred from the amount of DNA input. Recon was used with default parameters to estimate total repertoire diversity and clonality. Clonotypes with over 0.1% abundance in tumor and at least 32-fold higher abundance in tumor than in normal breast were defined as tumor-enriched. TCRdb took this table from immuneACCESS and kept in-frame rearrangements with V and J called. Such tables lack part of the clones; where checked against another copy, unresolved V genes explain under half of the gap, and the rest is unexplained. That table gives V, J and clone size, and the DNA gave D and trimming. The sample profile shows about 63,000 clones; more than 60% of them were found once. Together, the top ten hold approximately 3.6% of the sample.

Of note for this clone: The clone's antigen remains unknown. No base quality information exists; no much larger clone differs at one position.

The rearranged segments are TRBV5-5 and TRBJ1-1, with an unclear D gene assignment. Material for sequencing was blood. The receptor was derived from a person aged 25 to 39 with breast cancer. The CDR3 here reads CASSLTSLSNTEAFF. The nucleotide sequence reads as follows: TGTGCCAGCAGCTTAACATCTCTGTCGAACACTGAAGCTTTCTTT.